This T cell receptor (beta chain) was sequenced in a study of technical replicates of blood from a few donors. Germline V gene data show CDR1 as LNHDA and CDR2 as SQIVND (reference sequence). The V end was cut by 6 bases, the J end by 0 bases, with 14 bases between. The CDR3 extends over 15 amino acids. Clones were read by immunoSEQ multiplex PCR, and TCRdb kept only the in-frame ones, dropping some. This sample has around 100,000 clones; approximately 96% occur once, and the top ten carry 0.36%. The genes are TRBV19 and TRBJ1-2; perhaps TRBD1 as D (6 bases). This TCR derives from a human donor in good health. Specimen: T cells isolated from PBMCs. CDR3 nucleotides: TGTGCCAGTAGGAAAACAGGGCCCACTAACTATGGCTACACCTTC. This translates into CASRKTGPTNYGYTF.